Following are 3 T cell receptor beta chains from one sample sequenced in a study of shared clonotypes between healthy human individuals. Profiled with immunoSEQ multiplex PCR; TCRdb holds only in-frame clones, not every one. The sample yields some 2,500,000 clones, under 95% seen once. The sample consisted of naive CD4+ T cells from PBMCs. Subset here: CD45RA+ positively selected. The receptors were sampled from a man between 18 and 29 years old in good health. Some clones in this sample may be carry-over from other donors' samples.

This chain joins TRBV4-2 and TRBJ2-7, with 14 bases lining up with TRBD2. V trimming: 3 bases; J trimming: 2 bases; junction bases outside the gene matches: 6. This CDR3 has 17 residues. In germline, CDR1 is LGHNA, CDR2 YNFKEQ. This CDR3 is CASSHQTSGRAPYEQYF. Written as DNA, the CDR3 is TGTGCCAGCAGCCACCAGACTAGCGGGAGGGCCCCCTACGAGCAGTACTTC.

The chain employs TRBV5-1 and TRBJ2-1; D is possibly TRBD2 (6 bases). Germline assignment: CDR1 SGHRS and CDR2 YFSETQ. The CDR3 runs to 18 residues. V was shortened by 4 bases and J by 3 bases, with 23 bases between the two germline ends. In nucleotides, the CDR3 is TGCGCCAGCAGCCCGGAGGGTGTTAGCGGCATTCACTACAATGAGCAGTTCTTC. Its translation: CASSPEGVSGIHYNEQFF. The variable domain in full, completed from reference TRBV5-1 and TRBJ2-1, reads KAGVTQTPRYLIKTRGQQVTLSCSPISGHRSVSWYQQTPGQGLQFLFEYFSETQRNKGNFPGRFSGRQFSNSRSEMNVSTLELGDSALYLCASSPEGVSGIHYNEQFFGPGTRLTVL.

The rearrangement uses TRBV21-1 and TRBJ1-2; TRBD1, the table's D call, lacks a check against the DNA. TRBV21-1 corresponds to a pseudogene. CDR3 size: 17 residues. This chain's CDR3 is CASSIRDRGPPNYGYTF. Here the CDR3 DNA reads TGTGCCAGCAGCATCCGGGACAGGGGCCCACCTAACTATGGCTACACCTTC.